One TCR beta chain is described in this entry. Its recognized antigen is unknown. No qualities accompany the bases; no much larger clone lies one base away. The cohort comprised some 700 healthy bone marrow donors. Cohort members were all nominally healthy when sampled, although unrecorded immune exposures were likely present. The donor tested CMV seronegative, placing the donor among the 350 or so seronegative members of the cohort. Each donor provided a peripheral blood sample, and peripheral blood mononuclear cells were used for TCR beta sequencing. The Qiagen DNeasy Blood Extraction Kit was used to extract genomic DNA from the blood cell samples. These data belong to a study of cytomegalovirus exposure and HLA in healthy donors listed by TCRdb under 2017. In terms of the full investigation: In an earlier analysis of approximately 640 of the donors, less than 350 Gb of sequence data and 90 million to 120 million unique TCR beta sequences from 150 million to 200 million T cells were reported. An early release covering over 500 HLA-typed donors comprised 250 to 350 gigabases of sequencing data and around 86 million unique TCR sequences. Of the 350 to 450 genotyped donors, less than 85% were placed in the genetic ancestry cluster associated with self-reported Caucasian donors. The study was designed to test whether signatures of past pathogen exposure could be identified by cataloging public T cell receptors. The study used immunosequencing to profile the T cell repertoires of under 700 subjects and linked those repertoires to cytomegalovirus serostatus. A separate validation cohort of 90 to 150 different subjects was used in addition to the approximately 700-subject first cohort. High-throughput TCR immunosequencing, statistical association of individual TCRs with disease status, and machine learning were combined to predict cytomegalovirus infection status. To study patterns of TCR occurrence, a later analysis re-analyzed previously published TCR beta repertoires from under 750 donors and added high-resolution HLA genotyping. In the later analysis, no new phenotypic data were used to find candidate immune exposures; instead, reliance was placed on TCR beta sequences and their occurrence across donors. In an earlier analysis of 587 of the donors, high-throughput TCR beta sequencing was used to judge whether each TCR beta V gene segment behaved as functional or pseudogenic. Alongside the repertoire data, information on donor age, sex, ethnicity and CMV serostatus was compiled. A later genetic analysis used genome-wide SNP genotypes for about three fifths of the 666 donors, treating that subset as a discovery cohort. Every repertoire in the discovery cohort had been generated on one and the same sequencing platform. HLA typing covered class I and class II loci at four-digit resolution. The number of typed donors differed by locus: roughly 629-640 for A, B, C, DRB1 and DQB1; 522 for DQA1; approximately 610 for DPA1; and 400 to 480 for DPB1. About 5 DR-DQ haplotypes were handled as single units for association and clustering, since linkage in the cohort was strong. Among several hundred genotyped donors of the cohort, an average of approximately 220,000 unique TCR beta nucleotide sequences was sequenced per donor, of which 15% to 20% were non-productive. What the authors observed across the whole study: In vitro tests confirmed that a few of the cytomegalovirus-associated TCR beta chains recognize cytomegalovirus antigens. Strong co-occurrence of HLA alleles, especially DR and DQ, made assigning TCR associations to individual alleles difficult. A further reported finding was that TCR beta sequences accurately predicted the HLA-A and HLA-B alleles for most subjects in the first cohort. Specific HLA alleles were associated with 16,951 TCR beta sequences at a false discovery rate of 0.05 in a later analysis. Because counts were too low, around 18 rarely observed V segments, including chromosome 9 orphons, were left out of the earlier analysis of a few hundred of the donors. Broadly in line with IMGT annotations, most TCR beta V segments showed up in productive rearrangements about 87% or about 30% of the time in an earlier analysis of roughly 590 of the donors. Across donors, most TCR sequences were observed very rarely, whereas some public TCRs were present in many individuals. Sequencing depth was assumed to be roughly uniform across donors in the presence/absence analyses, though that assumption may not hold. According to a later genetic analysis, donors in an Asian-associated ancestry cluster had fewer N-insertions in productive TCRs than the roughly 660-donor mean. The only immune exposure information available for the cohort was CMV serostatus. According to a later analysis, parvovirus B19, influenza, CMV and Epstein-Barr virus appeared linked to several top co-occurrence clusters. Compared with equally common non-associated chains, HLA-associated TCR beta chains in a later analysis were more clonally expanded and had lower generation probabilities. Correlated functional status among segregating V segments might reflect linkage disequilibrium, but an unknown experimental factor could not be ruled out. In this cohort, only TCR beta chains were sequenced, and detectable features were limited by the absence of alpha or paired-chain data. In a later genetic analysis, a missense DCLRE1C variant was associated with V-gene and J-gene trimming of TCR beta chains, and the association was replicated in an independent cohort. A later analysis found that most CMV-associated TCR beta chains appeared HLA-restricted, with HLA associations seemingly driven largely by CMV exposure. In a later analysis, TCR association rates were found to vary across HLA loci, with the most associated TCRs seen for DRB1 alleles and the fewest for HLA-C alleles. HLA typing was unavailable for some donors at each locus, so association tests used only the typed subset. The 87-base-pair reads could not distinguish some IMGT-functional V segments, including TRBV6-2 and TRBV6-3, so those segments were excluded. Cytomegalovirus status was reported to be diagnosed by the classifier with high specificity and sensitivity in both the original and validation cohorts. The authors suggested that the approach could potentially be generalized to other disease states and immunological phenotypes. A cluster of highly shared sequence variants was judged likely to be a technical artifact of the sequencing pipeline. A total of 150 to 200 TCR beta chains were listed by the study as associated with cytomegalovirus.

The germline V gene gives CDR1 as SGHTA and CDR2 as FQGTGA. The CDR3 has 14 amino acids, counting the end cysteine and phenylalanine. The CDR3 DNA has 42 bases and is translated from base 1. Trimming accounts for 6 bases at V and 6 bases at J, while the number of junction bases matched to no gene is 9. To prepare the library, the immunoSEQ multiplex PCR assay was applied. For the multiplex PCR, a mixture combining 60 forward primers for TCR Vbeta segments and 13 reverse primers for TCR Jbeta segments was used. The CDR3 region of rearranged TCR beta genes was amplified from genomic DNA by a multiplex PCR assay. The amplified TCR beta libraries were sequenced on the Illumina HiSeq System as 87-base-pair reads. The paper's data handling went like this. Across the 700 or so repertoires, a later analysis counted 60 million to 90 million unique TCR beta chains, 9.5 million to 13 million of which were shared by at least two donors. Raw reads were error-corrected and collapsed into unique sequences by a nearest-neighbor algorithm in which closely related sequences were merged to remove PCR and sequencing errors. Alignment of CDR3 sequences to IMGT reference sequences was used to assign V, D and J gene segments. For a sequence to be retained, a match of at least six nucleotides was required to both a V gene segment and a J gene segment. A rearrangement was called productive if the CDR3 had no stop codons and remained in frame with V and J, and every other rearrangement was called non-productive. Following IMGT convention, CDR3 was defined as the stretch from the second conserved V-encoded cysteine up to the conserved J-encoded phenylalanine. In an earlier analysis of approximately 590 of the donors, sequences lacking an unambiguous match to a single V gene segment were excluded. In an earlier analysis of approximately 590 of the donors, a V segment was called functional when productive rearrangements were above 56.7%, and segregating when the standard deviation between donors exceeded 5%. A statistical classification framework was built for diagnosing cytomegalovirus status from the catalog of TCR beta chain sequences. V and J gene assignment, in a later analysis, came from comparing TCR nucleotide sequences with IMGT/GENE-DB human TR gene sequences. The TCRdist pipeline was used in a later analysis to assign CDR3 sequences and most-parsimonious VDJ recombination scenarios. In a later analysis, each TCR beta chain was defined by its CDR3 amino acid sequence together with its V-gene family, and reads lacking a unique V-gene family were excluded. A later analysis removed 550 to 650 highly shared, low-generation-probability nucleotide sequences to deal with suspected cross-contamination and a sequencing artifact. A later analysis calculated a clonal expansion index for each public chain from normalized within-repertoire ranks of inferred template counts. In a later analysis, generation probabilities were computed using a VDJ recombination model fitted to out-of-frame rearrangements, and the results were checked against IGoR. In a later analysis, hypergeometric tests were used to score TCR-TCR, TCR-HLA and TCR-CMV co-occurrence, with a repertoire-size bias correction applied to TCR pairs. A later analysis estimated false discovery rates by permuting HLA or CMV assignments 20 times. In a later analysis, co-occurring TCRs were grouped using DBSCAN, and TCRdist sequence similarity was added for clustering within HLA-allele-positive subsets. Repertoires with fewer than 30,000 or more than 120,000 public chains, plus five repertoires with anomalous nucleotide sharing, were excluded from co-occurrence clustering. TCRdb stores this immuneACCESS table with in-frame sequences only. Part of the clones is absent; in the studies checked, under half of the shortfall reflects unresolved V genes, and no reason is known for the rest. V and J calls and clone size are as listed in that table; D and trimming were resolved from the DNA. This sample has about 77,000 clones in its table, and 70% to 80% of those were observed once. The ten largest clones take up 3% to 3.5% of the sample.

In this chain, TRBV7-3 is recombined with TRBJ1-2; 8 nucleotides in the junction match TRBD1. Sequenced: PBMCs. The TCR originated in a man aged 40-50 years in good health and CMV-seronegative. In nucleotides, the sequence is TGTGCCAGCAGTCCCGGACAGGGTTTCGATGGCTACACCTTC. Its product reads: CASSPGQGFDGYTF.